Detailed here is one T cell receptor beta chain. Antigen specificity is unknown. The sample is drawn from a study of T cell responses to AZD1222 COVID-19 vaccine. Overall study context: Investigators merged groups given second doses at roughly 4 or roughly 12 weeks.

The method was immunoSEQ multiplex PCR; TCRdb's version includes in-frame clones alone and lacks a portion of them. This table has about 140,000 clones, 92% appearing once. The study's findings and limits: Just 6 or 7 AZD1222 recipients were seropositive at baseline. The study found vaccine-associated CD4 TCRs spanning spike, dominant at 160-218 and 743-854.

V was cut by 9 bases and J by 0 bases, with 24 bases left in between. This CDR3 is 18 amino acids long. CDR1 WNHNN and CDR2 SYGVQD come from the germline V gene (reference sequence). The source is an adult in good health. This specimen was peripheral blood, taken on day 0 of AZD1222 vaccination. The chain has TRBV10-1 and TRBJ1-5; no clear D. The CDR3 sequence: CASPDSLTALFSNQPQHF. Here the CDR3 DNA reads TGCGCCAGTCCGGACTCCCTAACTGCACTATTTAGCAATCAGCCCCAGCATTTT.